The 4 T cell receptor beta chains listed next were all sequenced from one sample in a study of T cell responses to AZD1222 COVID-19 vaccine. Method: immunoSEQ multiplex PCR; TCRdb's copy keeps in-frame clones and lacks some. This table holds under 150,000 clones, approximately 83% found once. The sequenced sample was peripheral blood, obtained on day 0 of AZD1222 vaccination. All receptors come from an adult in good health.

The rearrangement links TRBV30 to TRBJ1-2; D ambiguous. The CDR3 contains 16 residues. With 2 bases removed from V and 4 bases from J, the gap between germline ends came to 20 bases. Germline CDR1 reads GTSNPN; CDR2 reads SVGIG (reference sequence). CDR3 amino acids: CAWSSQPRKGTYGYTF. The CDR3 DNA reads TGTGCCTGGAGTTCCCAACCCCGGAAGGGAACCTATGGCTACACCTTC.

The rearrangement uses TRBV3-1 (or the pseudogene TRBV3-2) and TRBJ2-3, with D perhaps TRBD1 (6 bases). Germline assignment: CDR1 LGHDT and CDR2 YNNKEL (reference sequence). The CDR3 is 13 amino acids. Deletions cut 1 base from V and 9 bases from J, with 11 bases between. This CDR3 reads CASSQGGLYTQYF. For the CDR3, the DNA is TGTGCCAGCAGCCAAGGGGGGCTATACACGCAGTATTTT.

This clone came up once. Written as DNA, the CDR3 is TGTGCCAGCAGACCGGGACACCGAAATCAGCCCCAGCATTTT. Translating gives CASRPGHRNQPQHF. V usage is TRBV6-5 and J usage is TRBJ1-5, with a possible D match to TRBD1 (6 bases). The CDR3 contains 14 residues. Trimming took 6 bases from V and 4 from J, leaving 13 bases between them. Per the germline V gene, CDR1 is MNHEY and CDR2 is SVGAGI.

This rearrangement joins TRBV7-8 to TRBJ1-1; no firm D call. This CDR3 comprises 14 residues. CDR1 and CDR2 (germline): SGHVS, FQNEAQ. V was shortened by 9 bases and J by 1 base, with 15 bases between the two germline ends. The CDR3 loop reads CASMGGPPNTEAFF. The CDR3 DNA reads TGTGCCAGTATGGGAGGACCGCCGAACACTGAAGCTTTCTTT.